These T cell receptor beta chains were read from a single sample in a study of tumor-infiltrating lymphocytes in oesophageal squamous cell carcinoma. TCRdb independently ran MiXCR on the PCR reads; one entry per CDR3 protein. Here the sample spans over 15,000 distinct CDR3 sequences, around 40% being singletons. The sample was blood. The receptors were sampled from a male donor with esophageal squamous cell carcinoma. The CDR3 runs from the conserved cysteine through the conserved F or W. The D gene is left open where the match is weak. Clone size is given for some rows only: seen once, a few or many times, or a class if the clone is expanded.

V	J	size	D	CDR3	DNA
TRBV6-4	TRBJ2-5	.	.	CASAATFQETQYF	TGTGCCAGCGCCGCCACGTTCCAAGAGACCCAGTACTTC
TRBV7-8	TRBJ2-7	.	.	CASSLSRRGGYEQYF	TGTGCCAGCAGCTTAAGTCGGAGGGGTGGCTACGAGCAGTACTTC
TRBV28	TRBJ1-2	many	TRBD1	CASSSAGTGGSYYGYTF	TGTGCCAGCAGTTCAGCCGGGACAGGGGGCTCCTACTATGGCTACACCTTC
TRBV27	TRBJ2-5	.	.	CASSPPAFQGRETQYF	TGTGCCAGCAGTCCCCCGGCCTTTCAGGGGAGAGAGACCCAGTACTTC
TRBV11-2	TRBJ2-1	.	.	CASSLNPRREQFF	TGTGCCAGCAGCTTAAACCCTCGGAGAGAGCAGTTCTTC
TRBV7-2	TRBJ2-3	.	.	CASTGRRGRTDTQYF	TGTGCCAGCACAGGCAGGCGGGGTCGCACAGATACGCAGTATTTT
TRBV7-9	TRBJ1-6	medium-sized	.	CASSHLESPLHF	TGTGCCAGCAGTCACTTGGAATCACCCCTCCACTTT
TRBV7-7	TRBJ1-1	many	TRBD1	CAVQGAAKDTEAFF	TGTGCTGTACAGGGGGCAGCGAAGGACACTGAAGCTTTCTTT
TRBV7-2	TRBJ1-2	many	.	CASSVGQITDYGYTF	TGTGCCAGCAGCGTCGGGCAGATAACGGACTATGGCTACACCTTC
TRBV9	TRBJ2-5	.	.	CASSVSPGSRETQYF	TGTGCCAGCAGCGTCTCCCCGGGCTCCCGAGAGACCCAGTACTTC
TRBV12-3/TRBV12-4	TRBJ2-7	few	TRBD2	CASSQRLAGLDTDTQYF	TGTGCCAGCAGCCAGAGACTAGCGGGGTTGGACACAGATACGCAGTACTTC
TRBV5-1	TRBJ2-7	.	.	CASSLHGNNSPLHF	TGCGCCAGCAGCTTACACGGGAACAATTCACCCCTCCACTTC
TRBV7-8	TRBJ2-1	.	.	CASSTQTITYNEQFF	TGTGCCAGCAGCACCCAGACAATTACCTACAATGAGCAGTTCTTC